Listed below are T cell receptor beta chains from one sample, sequenced in a study of OX40 agonist ivuxolimab in advanced cancers. Clones were read by immunoSEQ multiplex PCR, and TCRdb kept only the in-frame ones, dropping some. The table includes some 60,000 clones, around 93% detected once. Sample: CD4+ or CD8+ T cells sorted from blood, taken in a trial of the OX40 agonist ivuxolimab. These receptors were collected from an adult with an advanced solid tumor such as melanoma, head and neck, liver or kidney cancer. CDR3s include the opening cysteine and the closing phenylalanine or tryptophan. A D gene is named only where the DNA matches it firmly. Clone size is not always given. Where it is, it says once, few, many or a class for expanded clones.

abundance	d_gene	v_gene	j_gene	CDR3nt	CDR3aa
.	.	TRBV5-1	TRBJ2-7	TGCGCCAGCAGCTTGAACGGGACAATTCCTACCCACGGGGCTACAACCTACGAGCAGTACTTC	CASSLNGTIPTHGATTYEQYF
.	TRBD1	TRBV4-1	TRBJ2-7	TGCGCCAGCAGCCAAGAAGGGACAGCTTCCTACGAGCAGTACTTC	CASSQEGTASYEQYF
.	.	TRBV7-9	TRBJ2-5	TGTGCCAGCAGCTTATTGGAGACCCAGTACTTC	CASSLLETQYF
once	TRBD1	TRBV5-4	TRBJ2-7	TGTGCCAGCAGCTCCTGGGACAGGGAAATTGACGAGCAGTACTTC	CASSSWDREIDEQYF
.	.	TRBV10-2	TRBJ2-1	TGCGCCAGCAGTGAGGACAGGAGCAATGAGCAGTTCTTC	CASSEDRSNEQFF
.	TRBD1	TRBV4-2	TRBJ1-1	TGTGCCAGCAGCCAGCAGACAGGGGGTACTGAAGCTTTCTTT	CASSQQTGGTEAFF
once	.	TRBV5-1	TRBJ2-1	TGCGCCAGCAGCTTGGTACAGGGTGGAACCAATGAGCAGTTCTTC	CASSLVQGGTNEQFF
.	TRBD1	TRBV6-6	TRBJ2-7	TGTGCCAGCAGTCCCCAGGGGACAGGGACCTTCTACGAGCAGTACTTC	CASSPQGTGTFYEQYF
.	TRBD2	TRBV2	TRBJ2-1	TGTGCCAGCAGGGGACTAGCGGGAGGCCATGAGCAGTTCTTC	CASRGLAGGHEQFF
.	TRBD2	TRBV9	TRBJ2-7	TGTGCCAGCAGCCCCTCCGGACTAGTCCACGAGCAGTACTTC	CASSPSGLVHEQYF
.	.	TRBV19	TRBJ1-1	TGTGCCAGTAGGTCAGGGAACACTGAAGCTTTCTTT	CASRSGNTEAFF